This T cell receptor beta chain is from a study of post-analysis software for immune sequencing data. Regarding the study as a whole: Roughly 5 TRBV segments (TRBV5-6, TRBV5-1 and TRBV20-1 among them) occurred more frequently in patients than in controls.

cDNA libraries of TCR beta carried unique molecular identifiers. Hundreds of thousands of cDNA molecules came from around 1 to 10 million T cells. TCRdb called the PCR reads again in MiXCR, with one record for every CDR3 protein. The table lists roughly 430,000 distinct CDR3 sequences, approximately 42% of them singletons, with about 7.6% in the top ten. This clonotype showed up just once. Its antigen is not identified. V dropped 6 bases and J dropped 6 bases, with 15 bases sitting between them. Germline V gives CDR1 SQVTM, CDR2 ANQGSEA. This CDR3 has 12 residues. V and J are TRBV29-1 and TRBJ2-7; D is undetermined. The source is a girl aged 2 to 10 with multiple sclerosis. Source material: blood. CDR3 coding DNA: TGCAGCGTCATTAGCCCTCCAGGCGAGCAGTACTTC. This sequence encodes CSVISPPGEQYF.